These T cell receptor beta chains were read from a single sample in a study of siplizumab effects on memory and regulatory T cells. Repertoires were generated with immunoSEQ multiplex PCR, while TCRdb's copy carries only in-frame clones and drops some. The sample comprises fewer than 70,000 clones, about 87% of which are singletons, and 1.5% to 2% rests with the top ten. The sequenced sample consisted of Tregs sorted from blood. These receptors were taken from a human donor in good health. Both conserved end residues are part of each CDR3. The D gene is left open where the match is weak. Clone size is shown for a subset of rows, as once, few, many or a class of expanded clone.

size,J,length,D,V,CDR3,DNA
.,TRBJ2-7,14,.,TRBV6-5,CASRGTPGVHEQYF,TGTGCCAGCAGAGGTACTCCTGGGGTTCACGAGCAGTACTTC
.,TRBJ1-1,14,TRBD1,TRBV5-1,CASSFQGARTEAFF,TGCGCCAGCAGCTTTCAGGGGGCGCGGACTGAAGCTTTCTTT
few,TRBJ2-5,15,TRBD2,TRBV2,CASKKGLAGQETQYF,TGTGCCAGCAAGAAAGGACTAGCGGGCCAAGAGACCCAGTACTTC
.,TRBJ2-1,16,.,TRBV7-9,CASSLGSGIFYNEQFF,TGTGCCAGCAGCTTAGGGTCGGGAATATTCTACAATGAGCAGTTCTTC
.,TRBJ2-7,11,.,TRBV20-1,CSARDLHEQYF,TGCAGTGCTAGAGATCTCCACGAGCAGTACTTC
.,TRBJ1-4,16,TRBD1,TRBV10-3,CAISESPGQGREKLFF,TGTGCCATCAGTGAGTCGCCGGGACAGGGAAGGGAAAAACTGTTTTTT
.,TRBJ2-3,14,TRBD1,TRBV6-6,CATIARGTADTQYF,TGTGCCACCATTGCAAGGGGGACAGCAGATACGCAGTATTTT
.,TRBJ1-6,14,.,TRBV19,CASSIARDNSPLHF,TGTGCCAGTAGTATAGCTAGGGATAATTCACCCCTCCACTTT
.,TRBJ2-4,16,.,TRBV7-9,CASSLGAGLAKNIQYF,TGTGCCAGCAGCTTAGGGGCAGGGCTAGCCAAAAACATTCAGTACTTC
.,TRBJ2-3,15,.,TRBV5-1,CASSLNLARTDTQYF,TGCGCCAGCAGCTTAAATCTAGCGCGAACAGATACGCAGTATTTT
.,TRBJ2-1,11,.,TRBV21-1,CASSKAREQFF,TGTGCCAGCAGCAAAGCCCGTGAGCAGTTCTTC
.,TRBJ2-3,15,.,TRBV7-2,CASSLVGVGADTQYF,TGTGCCAGCAGCTTAGTGGGGGTGGGCGCAGATACGCAGTATTTT
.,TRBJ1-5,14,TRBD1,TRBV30,CAWRGTGGNQPQHF,TGTGCCTGGAGGGGGACAGGGGGCAATCAGCCCCAGCATTTT
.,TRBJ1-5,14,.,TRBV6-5,CASSYGLGSQPQHF,TGTGCCAGCAGTTACGGTTTGGGGAGTCAGCCCCAGCATTTT
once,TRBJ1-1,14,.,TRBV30,CAWRGGEGPAEAFF,TGTGCCTGGAGGGGAGGCGAGGGGCCGGCTGAAGCTTTCTTT
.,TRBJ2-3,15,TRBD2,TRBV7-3,CASSQGTSGTDTQYF,TGTGCCAGCAGCCAAGGGACTAGCGGGACAGATACGCAGTATTTT
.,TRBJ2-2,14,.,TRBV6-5,CASRRAPNTGELFF,TGTGCCAGCCGCCGGGCCCCGAACACCGGGGAGCTGTTTTTT
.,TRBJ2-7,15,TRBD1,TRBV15,CATSRWTGLRSEQYF,TGTGCCACCAGCAGATGGACAGGGCTCCGGTCCGAGCAGTACTTC
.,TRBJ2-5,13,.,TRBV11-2,CASSFPGQETQYF,TGTGCCAGCAGCTTTCCGGGCCAAGAGACCCAGTACTTC
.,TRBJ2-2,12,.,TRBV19,CASSPMAGELFF,TGTGCCAGTAGCCCAATGGCCGGGGAGCTGTTTTTT
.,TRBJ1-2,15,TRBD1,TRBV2,CASSETPTGTYGYTF,TGTGCCAGCAGTGAAACCCCGACAGGGACTTATGGCTACACCTTC
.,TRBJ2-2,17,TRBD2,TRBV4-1,CASSHRGLAVPRGELFF,TGCGCCAGCAGCCACCGAGGACTAGCCGTTCCCCGGGGGGAGCTGTTTTTT
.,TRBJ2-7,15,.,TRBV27,CASSLINKGGYEQYF,TGTGCCAGCAGTTTAATTAATAAGGGGGGCTACGAGCAGTACTTC
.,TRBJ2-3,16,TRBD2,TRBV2,CASKQGLAGPTDTQYF,TGTGCCAGCAAGCAGGGACTAGCGGGACCCACAGATACGCAGTATTTT
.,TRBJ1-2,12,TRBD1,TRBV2,CASRKTGDGYTF,TGTGCCAGCAGGAAGACAGGGGACGGCTACACCTTC
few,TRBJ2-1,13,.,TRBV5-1,CASGTGRSNEQFF,TGCGCCAGCGGTACAGGGAGGAGTAATGAGCAGTTCTTC
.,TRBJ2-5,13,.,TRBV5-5,CASSLGGGETQYF,TGTGCCAGCAGCTTGGGAGGTGGCGAGACCCAGTACTTC
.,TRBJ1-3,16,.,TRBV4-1,CASSTRGGMGGNTIYF,TGCGCCAGCAGCACCCGGGGGGGCATGGGTGGAAACACCATATATTTT